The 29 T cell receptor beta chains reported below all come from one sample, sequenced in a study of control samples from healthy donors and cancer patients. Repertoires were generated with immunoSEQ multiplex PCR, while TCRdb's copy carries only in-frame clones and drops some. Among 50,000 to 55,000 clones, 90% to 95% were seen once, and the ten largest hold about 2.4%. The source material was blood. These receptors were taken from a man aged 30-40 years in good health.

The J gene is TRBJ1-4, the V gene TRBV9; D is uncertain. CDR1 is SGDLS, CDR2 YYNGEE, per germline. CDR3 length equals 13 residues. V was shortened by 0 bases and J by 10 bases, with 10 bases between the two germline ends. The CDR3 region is CASSVGAEPKLFF. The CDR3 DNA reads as TGTGCCAGCAGCGTAGGTGCCGAGCCAAAACTGTTTTTT.

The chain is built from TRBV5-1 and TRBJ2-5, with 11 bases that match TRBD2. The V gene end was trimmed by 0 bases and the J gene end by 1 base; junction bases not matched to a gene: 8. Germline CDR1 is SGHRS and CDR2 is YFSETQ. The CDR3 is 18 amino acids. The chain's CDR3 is CASSLGILAGDSQETQYF. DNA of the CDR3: TGCGCCAGCAGCTTGGGGATACTAGCGGGGGATAGCCAAGAGACCCAGTACTTC. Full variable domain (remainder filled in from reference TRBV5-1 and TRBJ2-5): KAGVTQTPRYLIKTRGQQVTLSCSPISGHRSVSWYQQTPGQGLQFLFEYFSETQRNKGNFPGRFSGRQFSNSRSEMNVSTLELGDSALYLCASSLGILAGDSQETQYFGPGTRLLVL.

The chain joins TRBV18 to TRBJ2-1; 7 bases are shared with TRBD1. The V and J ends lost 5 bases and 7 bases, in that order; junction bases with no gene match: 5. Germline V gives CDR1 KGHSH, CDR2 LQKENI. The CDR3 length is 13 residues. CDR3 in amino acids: CASSNDRENEQFF. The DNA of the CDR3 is TGTGCCAGCTCAAACGACAGGGAGAATGAGCAGTTCTTC.

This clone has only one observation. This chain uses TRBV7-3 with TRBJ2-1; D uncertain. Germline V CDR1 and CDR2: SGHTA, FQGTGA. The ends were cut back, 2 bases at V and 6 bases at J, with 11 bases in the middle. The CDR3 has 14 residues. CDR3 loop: CASSLSNGRNEQFF. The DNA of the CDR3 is TGTGCCAGCAGCTTATCTAACGGGCGCAATGAGCAGTTCTTC.

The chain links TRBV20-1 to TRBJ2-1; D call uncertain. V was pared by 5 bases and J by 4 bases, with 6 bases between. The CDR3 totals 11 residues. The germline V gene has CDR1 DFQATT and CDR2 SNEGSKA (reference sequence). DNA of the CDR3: TGCAGTGCTCTAGAGTACAATGAGCAGTTCTTC. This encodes CSALEYNEQFF.

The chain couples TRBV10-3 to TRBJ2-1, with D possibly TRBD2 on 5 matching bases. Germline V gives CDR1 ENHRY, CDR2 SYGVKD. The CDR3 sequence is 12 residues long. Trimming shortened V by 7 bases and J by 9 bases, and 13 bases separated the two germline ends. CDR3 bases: TGTGCCATCACGGCAGGAGAGGGTGAGCAGTTCTTC. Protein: CAITAGEGEQFF.

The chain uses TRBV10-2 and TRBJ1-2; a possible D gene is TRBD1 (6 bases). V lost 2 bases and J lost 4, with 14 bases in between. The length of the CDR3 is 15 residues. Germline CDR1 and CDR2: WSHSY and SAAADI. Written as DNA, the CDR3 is TGCGCCAGCAGTGAGGTCCCGGGACACCTCTATGGCTACACCTTC. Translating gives CASSEVPGHLYGYTF.

CDR3 loop: CASSPSGRGPDTGELFF. The DNA of the CDR3 is TGTGCCAGCAGCCCCAGCGGCCGGGGGCCGGACACCGGGGAGCTGTTTTTT. The chain combines TRBV7-3 with TRBJ2-2; D assignment may be TRBD1 or TRBD2 (6 bases each). Trimming shortened V by 5 bases and J by 3 bases, and 19 bases separated the two germline ends. This CDR3 contains 17 residues. Germline assignment: CDR1 SGHTA and CDR2 FQGTGA. The whole variable domain, filled in from reference TRBV7-3 and TRBJ2-2, reads GAGVSQTPSNKVTEKGKYVELRCDPISGHTALYWYRQSLGQGPEFLIYFQGTGAADDSGLPNDRFFAVRPEGSVSTLKIQRTERGDSAVYLCASSPSGRGPDTGELFFGEGSRLTVL.

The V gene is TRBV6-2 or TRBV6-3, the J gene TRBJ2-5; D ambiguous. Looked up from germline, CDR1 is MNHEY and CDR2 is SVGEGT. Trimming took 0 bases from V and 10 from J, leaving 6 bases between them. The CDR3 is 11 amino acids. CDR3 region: CASSYSSSQYF. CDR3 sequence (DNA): TGTGCCAGCAGTTACTCCAGCAGCCAGTACTTC.

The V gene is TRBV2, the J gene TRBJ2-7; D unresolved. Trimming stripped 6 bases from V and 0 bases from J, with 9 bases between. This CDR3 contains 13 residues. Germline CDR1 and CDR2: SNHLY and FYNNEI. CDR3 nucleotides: TGTGCCAGCAGCTCCCACGTCTCCTACGAGCAGTACTTC. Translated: CASSSHVSYEQYF.

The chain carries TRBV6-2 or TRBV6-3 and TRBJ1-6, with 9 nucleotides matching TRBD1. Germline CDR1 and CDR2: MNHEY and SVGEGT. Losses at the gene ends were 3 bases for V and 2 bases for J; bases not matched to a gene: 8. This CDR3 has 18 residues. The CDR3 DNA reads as TGTGCCAGCAGTTATCCACCGGGACAGGGCCCCTATAATTCACCCCTCCACTTT. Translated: CASSYPPGQGPYNSPLHF.

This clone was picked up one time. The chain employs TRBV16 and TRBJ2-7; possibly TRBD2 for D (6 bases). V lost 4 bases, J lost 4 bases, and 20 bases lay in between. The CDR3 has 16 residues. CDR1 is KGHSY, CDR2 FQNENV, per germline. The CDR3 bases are TGTGCCAGCAGCCGATTTCGTCGAGGGGAGGATTACGAGCAGTACTTC. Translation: CASSRFRRGEDYEQYF.

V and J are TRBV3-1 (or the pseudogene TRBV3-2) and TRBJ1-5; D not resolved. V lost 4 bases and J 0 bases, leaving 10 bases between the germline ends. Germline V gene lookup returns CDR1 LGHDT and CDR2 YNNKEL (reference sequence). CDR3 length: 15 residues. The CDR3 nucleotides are TGTGCCAGCAGCCCATCACGGGCTAGCAATCAGCCCCAGCATTTT. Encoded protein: CASSPSRASNQPQHF.

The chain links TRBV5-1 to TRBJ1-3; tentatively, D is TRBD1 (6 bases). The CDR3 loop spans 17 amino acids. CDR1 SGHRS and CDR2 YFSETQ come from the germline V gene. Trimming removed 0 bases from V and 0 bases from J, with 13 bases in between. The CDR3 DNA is TGCGCCAGCAGCTTGGGAGGGGGAAGGGCCTCTGGAAACACCATATATTTT. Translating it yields CASSLGGGRASGNTIYF.

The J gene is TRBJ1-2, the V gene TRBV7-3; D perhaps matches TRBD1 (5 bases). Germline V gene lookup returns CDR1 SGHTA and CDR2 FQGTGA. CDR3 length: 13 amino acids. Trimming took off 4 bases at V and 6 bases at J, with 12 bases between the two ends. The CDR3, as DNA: TGTGCCAGCAGCTCAGGGTCTGGGAATGGCTACACCTTC. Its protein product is CASSSGSGNGYTF.

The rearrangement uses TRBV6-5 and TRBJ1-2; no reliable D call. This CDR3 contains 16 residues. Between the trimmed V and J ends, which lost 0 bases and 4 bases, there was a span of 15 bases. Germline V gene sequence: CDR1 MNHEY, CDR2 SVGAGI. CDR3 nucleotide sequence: TGTGCCAGCAGTTACTCACCGGTCGGCAGTTCCTATGGCTACACCTTC. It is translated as CASSYSPVGSSYGYTF.

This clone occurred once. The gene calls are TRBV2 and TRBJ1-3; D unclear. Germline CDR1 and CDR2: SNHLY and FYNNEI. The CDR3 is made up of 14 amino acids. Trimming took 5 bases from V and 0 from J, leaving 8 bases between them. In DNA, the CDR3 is TGTGCCAGCAGTCGCGCGGGCTCTGGAAACACCATATATTTT. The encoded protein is CASSRAGSGNTIYF. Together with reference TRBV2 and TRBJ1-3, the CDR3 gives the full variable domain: EPEVTQTPSHQVTQMGQEVILRCVPISNHLYFYWYRQILGQKVEFLVSFYNNEISEKSEIFDDQFSVERPDGSNFTLKIRSTKLEDSAMYFCASSRAGSGNTIYFGEGSWLTVV.

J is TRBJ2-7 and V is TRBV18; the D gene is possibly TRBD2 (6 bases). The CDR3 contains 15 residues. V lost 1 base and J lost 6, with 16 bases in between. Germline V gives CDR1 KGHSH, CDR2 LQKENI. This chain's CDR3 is CASSPLGLPQVEQYF. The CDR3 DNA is TGTGCCAGCTCACCACTGGGACTCCCACAGGTCGAGCAGTACTTC.

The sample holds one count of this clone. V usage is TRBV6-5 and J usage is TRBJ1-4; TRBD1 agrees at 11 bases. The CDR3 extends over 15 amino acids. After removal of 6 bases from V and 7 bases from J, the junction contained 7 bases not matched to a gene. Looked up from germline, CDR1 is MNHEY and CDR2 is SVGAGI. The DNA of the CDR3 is TGTGCCAGCAGCGACGCCGGGACAGGGGGTGAAAAACTGTTTTTT. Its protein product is CASSDAGTGGEKLFF.

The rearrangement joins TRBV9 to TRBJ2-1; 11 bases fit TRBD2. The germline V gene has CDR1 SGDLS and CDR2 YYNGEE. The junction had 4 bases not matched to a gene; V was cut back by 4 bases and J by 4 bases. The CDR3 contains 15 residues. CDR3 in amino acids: CASSPIAGGYNEQFF. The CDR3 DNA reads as TGTGCCAGCAGCCCCATAGCGGGAGGGTACAATGAGCAGTTCTTC. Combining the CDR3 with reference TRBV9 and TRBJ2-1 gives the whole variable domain DSGVTQTPKHLITATGQRVTLRCSPRSGDLSVYWYQQSLDQGLQFLIQYYNGEERAKGNILERFSAQQFPDLHSELNLSSLELGDSALYFCASSPIAGGYNEQFFGPGTRLTVL.

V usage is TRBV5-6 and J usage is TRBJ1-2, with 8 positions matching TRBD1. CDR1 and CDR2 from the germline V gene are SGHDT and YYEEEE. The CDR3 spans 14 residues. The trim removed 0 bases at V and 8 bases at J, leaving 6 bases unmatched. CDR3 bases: TGTGCCAGCAGCTTGGACAGGGGGTACGGGGGCTACACCTTC. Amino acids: CASSLDRGYGGYTF.

This chain's CDR3 is CASSQLGGRARNEQFF. CDR3 nucleotide sequence: TGCGCCAGCAGCCAATTGGGTGGGAGGGCCAGGAATGAGCAGTTCTTC. The chain is built from TRBV4-1 and TRBJ2-1, with 7 bases that match TRBD2. Germline CDR1 reads MGHRA; CDR2 reads YSYEKL. This CDR3 has 16 amino acids. V trimming: 2 bases; J trimming: 7 bases; junction bases outside the gene matches: 11.

The CDR3 DNA reads TGTGCCAGCAGCTTCTCACTAGAGCGCTACAATGAGCAGTTCTTC. This sequence encodes CASSFSLERYNEQFF. V gene TRBV5-4 combines with J gene TRBJ2-1; the D gene is possibly TRBD2 (5 bases). The CDR3 has 15 residues. V lost 2 bases to trimming and J lost 3 bases, with 12 bases between them. Germline V gene sequence: CDR1 SGHNT, CDR2 YYREEE (reference sequence).

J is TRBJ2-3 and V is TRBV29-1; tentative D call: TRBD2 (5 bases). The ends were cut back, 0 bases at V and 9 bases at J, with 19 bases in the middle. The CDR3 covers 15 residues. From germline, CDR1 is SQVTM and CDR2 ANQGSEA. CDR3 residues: CSVEDQGGGASTQYF. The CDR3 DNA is TGCAGCGTTGAAGATCAAGGCGGAGGAGCGTCGACGCAGTATTTT.

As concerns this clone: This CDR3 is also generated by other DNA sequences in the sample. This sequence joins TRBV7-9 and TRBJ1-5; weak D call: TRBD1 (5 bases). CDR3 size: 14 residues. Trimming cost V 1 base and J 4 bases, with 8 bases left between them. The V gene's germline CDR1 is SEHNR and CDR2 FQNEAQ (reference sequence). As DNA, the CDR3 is TGTGCCAGCAGCTTAGGTGGGGGGAATCAGCCCCAGCATTTT. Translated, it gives CASSLGGGNQPQHF.

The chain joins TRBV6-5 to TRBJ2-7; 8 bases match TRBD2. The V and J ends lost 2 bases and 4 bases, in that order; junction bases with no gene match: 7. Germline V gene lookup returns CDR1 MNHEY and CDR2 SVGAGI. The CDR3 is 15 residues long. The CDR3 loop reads CASSYRLAGTYEQYF. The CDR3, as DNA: TGTGCCAGCAGTTACCGGCTAGCGGGTACATACGAGCAGTACTTC.

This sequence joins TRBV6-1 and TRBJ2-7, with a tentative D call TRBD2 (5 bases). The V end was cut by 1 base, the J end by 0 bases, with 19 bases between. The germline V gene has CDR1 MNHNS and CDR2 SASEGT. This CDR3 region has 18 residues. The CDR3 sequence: CASSEGPSSGPSSYEQYF. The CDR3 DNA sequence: TGTGCCAGCAGTGAAGGGCCCTCAAGCGGCCCTAGCTCCTACGAGCAGTACTTC.

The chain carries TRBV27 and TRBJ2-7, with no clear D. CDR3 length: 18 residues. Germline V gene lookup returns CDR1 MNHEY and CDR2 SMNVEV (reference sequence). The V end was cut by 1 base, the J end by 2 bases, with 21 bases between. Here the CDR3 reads CASSLLGSYNIAPYEQYF. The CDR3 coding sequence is TGTGCCAGCAGTTTATTGGGCTCATATAATATCGCCCCCTACGAGCAGTACTTC.

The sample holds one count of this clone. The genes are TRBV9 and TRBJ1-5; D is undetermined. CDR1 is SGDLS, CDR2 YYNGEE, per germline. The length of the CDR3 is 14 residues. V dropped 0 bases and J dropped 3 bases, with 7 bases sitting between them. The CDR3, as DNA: TGTGCCAGCAGCGTAGGGCAGTTCAATCAGCCCCAGCATTTT. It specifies CASSVGQFNQPQHF.